These T cell receptor beta chains were read from a single sample in a study of blood T cells in healthy people across ages. TCRdb reprocessed the 5' RACE reads with MiXCR, giving one entry per CDR3 protein. The sample contains about 1.8 million distinct CDR3 sequences, 49% of which appear only once. The sequenced sample was blood. These receptors all stem from a woman aged 40 to 50 in good health. Each CDR3 is given with its conserved first and last residue. D genes are given only for firm matches. Not every row has a clone size; where given, it reads once, few, many or a size class.

TRBJ2-5,NA,TRBV12-5,NA,TGTGCTAGTGCCTGTGGGGGGGAACAGGGAAAGACCCAGTACTTC,CASACGGEQGKTQYF
TRBJ2-5,TRBD2,TRBV15,few,TGTGCCACCAGCAGAGACGGACTAGGAAAAGTGTCTGAGACCCAGTACTTC,CATSRDGLGKVSETQYF
TRBJ2-5,NA,TRBV10-3,few,TGTGCCATCAGTGACAGTTCCCTGTACCAAGAGACCCAGTACTTC,CAISDSSLYQETQYF
TRBJ2-4,TRBD1,TRBV29-1,NA,TGCAGTGCCACCGGGACAGGGGGGGCACTAGCCAAAAACATTCAGTACTTC,CSATGTGGALAKNIQYF
TRBJ2-7,NA,TRBV6-2/TRBV6-3,few,TGTGCCAGCAGTTACCAACTGGGAGAGCAGTACTTC,CASSYQLGEQYF
TRBJ2-7,NA,TRBV28,NA,TGTGCCAGCAGTTTATTGATAGGGGCGGGCGAGCAGTACTTC,CASSLLIGAGEQYF
TRBJ1-1,NA,TRBV7-2,NA,TGTGCCAGCAGCCCCCCCCTTGTTGAGAACACTGAAGCTTTCTTT,CASSPPLVENTEAFF
TRBJ2-7,TRBD1,TRBV20-1,NA,TGCAGTGCTAGAGCGGACAGGGGAGGCGAGCAGTACTTC,CSARADRGGEQYF
TRBJ1-1,TRBD1,TRBV12-3/TRBV12-4,NA,TGTGCCAGCAGTTCCACCGGGACAGGGGACACTGAAGCTTTCTTT,CASSSTGTGDTEAFF
TRBJ1-6,NA,TRBV3-1,few,TGTGCCAGCAGCCAAGTAGGTGGTGTTAATTCACCCCTCCACTTT,CASSQVGGVNSPLHF
TRBJ2-2,NA,TRBV7-6,NA,TGTGCCAGCAGCTTAGCTCCGGGGGAGGAGCTGTTTTTT,CASSLAPGEELFF
TRBJ2-5,NA,TRBV9,NA,TGTGCCAGCAGCGCCGAACGAGAGACCCAGTACTTC,CASSAERETQYF
TRBJ2-7,TRBD2,TRBV29-1,few,TGCAGCGTTCGAGTACTAGCGGGTTCATACGAGCAGTACTTC,CSVRVLAGSYEQYF
TRBJ1-2,NA,TRBV6-1,NA,TGTGCCAGCAGTGAAGGAGTGGCGGCCTCTAACTATGGCTACACCTTC,CASSEGVAASNYGYTF
TRBJ2-7,NA,TRBV7-2,NA,TGTGCCGGCAGCCCTCCGGGACGGCCCTCCTACAAGCAGTACTTC,CAGSPPGRPSYKQYF
TRBJ2-5,NA,TRBV10-3,many,TGTGCCATCAGTGAGGGGACCTTCCAAGAGACCCAGTACTTC,CAISEGTFQETQYF
TRBJ2-4,NA,TRBV14,NA,TGTGCCAGCAGCCGGTCCGGGACCCCTACGGGAGAGCAGTACTTC,CASSRSGTPTGEQYF
TRBJ1-2,NA,TRBV6-1,NA,TGTGCCAGCAGTGAAACAGGGTTTGCGGGCTACACCTTC,CASSETGFAGYTF
TRBJ2-4,NA,TRBV4-2,few,TGTGCCAGCAGCCAAGACCCCGCAGGGGCAGTGATGGAGCAGTACTTC,CASSQDPAGAVMEQYF
TRBJ2-1,TRBD2,TRBV7-2,many,TGTGCCAGCAGCTTGCGCGGGGGTTACAATGAGCAGTTCTTC,CASSLRGGYNEQFF
TRBJ2-1,NA,TRBV15,NA,TGTGCCACCAGCAGAGATATGGGGAGTGAGCAGTTCTTC,CATSRDMGSEQFF
TRBJ2-1,NA,TRBV9,few,TGTGCCAGCAGCGTAGACCCGGACAATTTTTACGATGAGGGGCAAAAGCAGTTCTTC,CASSVDPDNFYDEGQKQFF
TRBJ1-2,NA,TRBV6-1,few,TGTGCCAGCAGTGAACCACAGGACCGTCAACCCGTCTATGGCTACACCTTC,CASSEPQDRQPVYGYTF
TRBJ2-3,TRBD2,TRBV7-2,NA,TGTGCCAGCAGCTTATCAGGACTAGCGGGGGCATCGGCGCAGTATTTT,CASSLSGLAGASAQYF
TRBJ2-1,NA,TRBV27,NA,TGTGCCAGCAGTTTACGCGGGACTTCTCCCTACAATGAGCAGTTCTTC,CASSLRGTSPYNEQFF
TRBJ2-1,NA,TRBV4-1,NA,TGCGCCAGCAGCCAAGATTATATAGAGGCGGGGAGCTCCTACAATGAGCAGTTCTTC,CASSQDYIEAGSSYNEQFF
TRBJ2-3,TRBD2,TRBV7-2,NA,TGTGCCAGCAGCTTGGACGGGAGGGCCACAGATACGCAGTATTTT,CASSLDGRATDTQYF
TRBJ1-5,NA,TRBV15,NA,TGTGCCACCAGCAGAGATCTTTGGGATATTAGCAATCAGCCCCAGCATTTT,CATSRDLWDISNQPQHF
TRBJ2-5,TRBD1,TRBV9,NA,TGTGCCAGCAGCGGGGGGACAGGGCTGTACCAAGAGACCCAGTACTTC,CASSGGTGLYQETQYF
TRBJ1-1,NA,TRBV6-5,NA,TGTGCCAGCAGTTACTCAGCGGGAAGGCCTGAAGCTTTCTTT,CASSYSAGRPEAFF
TRBJ2-1,TRBD1,TRBV20-1,NA,TGCAGTGCTAGTTTGGGGACAGGGGGATACAATGAGCAGTTCTTC,CSASLGTGGYNEQFF
TRBJ1-4,NA,TRBV6-2/TRBV6-3,few,TGTGCCAGCAGTACCTACGGGACGGATAATGAAAAACTGTTTTTT,CASSTYGTDNEKLFF
TRBJ1-2,TRBD1,TRBV5-1,NA,TGCGCCAGTACACAGGGGGAGCGGCTTAACTATGGCTACACCTTC,CASTQGERLNYGYTF
TRBJ2-1,NA,TRBV21-1,NA,TGTGCCAGCAGCAAGTCCGGGAATAGTGGCGGCGCCTACAATGAGCAGTTCTTC,CASSKSGNSGGAYNEQFF
TRBJ2-1,NA,TRBV2,NA,TGTGCCACCGACAAGGGTCGCGGGGTTAGCAATGAGCAGTTCTTC,CATDKGRGVSNEQFF
TRBJ1-1,NA,TRBV28,NA,TGTGCCAGCAGTCCTAGTCATGGAGGCACTGAAGCTTTCTTT,CASSPSHGGTEAFF
TRBJ2-1,NA,TRBV3-1,few,TGTGCCAGCAGCCAAACTGGAGGGACCCGGGGCATGAATGAGCAGTTCTTC,CASSQTGGTRGMNEQFF
TRBJ2-1,NA,TRBV9,once,TGTGCCAGCAGCGTAGAGGGGTTTTACAATGAGCAGTTCTTC,CASSVEGFYNEQFF
TRBJ2-7,TRBD2,TRBV4-1,NA,TGCGCCAGCAGCCAAGGGCTACTAGCGGGGGACGACGAGCAGTACTTC,CASSQGLLAGDDEQYF
TRBJ1-2,NA,TRBV28,NA,TGTGCCAGCAGTTTAGGAGGGACGGCGTATATGGGCTACACCTTC,CASSLGGTAYMGYTF
TRBJ2-7,TRBD1,TRBV6-5,NA,TGTGCCAGTAAGTCGGGACAGGGGGTTTCCTACGAGCAGTACTTC,CASKSGQGVSYEQYF
TRBJ2-7,NA,TRBV6-2/TRBV6-3,NA,TGTGCCAGCAGTCAGGACACACCCTACGAGCAGTACTTC,CASSQDTPYEQYF
TRBJ2-5,NA,TRBV6-5,NA,TGTGCCAGCGGTGGGACACTACAAGAGACCCAGTACTTC,CASGGTLQETQYF
TRBJ1-2,TRBD1,TRBV4-2,NA,TGTGCCAGCAGCCAAGAGCCAGGGGGTAACTATGGCTACACCTTC,CASSQEPGGNYGYTF
TRBJ1-3,TRBD1,TRBV4-3,NA,TGCGCCAGCAGCCAAGAATCAGGGGGTCTTGGGAACACCATATATTTT,CASSQESGGLGNTIYF
TRBJ1-2,NA,TRBV7-2,few,TGTGCCAGCAGCCCCCGAACAACAAACTATGGCTACACCTTC,CASSPRTTNYGYTF
TRBJ2-3,NA,TRBV5-6,NA,TGTGCCAGCACCGTTGGGGGGCTGAGAGATACGCAGTATTTT,CASTVGGLRDTQYF
TRBJ2-7,NA,TRBV7-9,few,TGTGCCAGCAGCTGGGGGGAAGTTGGCTCCTACGAGCAGTACTTC,CASSWGEVGSYEQYF